One and the same sample provided the 24 T cell receptor beta chains below, sequenced in a study of blood T cell repertoires in COVID-19. Data came from immunoSEQ multiplex PCR; TCRdb stores just in-frame clones and leaves some out. Found here are 70,000 to 80,000 clones, 85% to 95% of them singletons; the top ten hold around 4.7%. The source material was peripheral blood. These receptors were collected from a woman aged 55-70 years with active COVID-19.

The chain carries TRBV5-1 and TRBJ2-6; tentative D call: TRBD2 (6 bases). The CDR3 covers 17 residues. CDR1 SGHRS and CDR2 YFSETQ come from the germline V gene. V lost 4 bases and J 0 bases, leaving 14 bases between the germline ends. DNA for the CDR3: TGCGCCAGCAGCGAACTGGCGGGAAGCTCTGGGGCCAACGTCCTGACTTTC. Protein product: CASSELAGSSGANVLTF.

The rearrangement links TRBV19 to TRBJ2-2; D not certain. Germline V CDR1 and CDR2: LNHDA, SQIVND (reference sequence). V lost 4 bases, J lost 0 bases, and 15 bases lay in between. The CDR3 sequence is 17 residues long. The CDR3 nucleotides are TGTGCCAGTAGTAGGCGACACTCGATAGCGAACACCGGGGAGCTGTTTTTT. Amino acid sequence: CASSRRHSIANTGELFF.

J is TRBJ2-3 and V is TRBV5-4, with a possible D match to TRBD2 (7 bases). Germline CDR1 and CDR2: SGHNT and YYREEE (reference sequence). The CDR3 consists of 14 residues. V lost 1 base to trimming and J lost 10 bases, with 16 bases between them. The CDR3 coding sequence is TGTGCCAGCAGCTTGCTGGACCGAGGGGGGGCGCAGTATTTT. This sequence encodes CASSLLDRGGAQYF.

V gene TRBV12-3 or TRBV12-4 combines with J gene TRBJ1-5; D remains ambiguous. The length of the CDR3 is 12 residues. V lost 3 bases to trimming and J lost 5 bases, with 5 bases between them. The CDR3 nucleotides read TGTGCCAGCAGTTTCCGAGATCAGCCCCAGCATTTT. This sequence encodes CASSFRDQPQHF.

This clone was recorded once. The gene calls are TRBV4-1 and TRBJ2-2, with a possible D match to TRBD2 (6 bases). The CDR3 length is 15 residues. Trimming left V 1 base short and J 7 bases short, with 13 bases between. CDR1 is MGHRA and CDR2 is YSYEKL in the germline V gene. The CDR3, as DNA: TGCGCCAGCAGCCAAGGTGGGCAGGGAGGCGGGGAGCTGTTTTTT. It specifies CASSQGGQGGGELFF.

The rearrangement uses TRBV28 and TRBJ2-1; TRBD1 is a possible D gene (5 bases). In germline, CDR1 is MDHEN, CDR2 SYDVKM. Trimming cost V 4 bases and J 2 bases, with 18 bases left between them. The length of the CDR3 is 17 residues. CDR3 in amino acids: CASSSRIQAPTYNEQFF. CDR3 nucleotide sequence: TGTGCCAGCAGTTCCAGGATACAGGCCCCAACCTACAATGAGCAGTTCTTC.

This chain connects TRBV7-9 to TRBJ2-5; 8 bases agree with TRBD2. CDR3 length equals 14 residues. Germline lookup yields CDR1 SEHNR and CDR2 FQNEAQ (reference sequence). Trimming removed 5 bases from V and 3 bases from J; junction bases left unmatched: 5. The DNA for the CDR3 is TGTGCCAGCAGCCCGCGGACTAGCAAAGAGACCCAGTACTTC. This translates into CASSPRTSKETQYF.

The chain is built from TRBV25-1 and TRBJ1-4; D remains ambiguous. The CDR3 is made up of 12 amino acids. The ends were cut back, 7 bases at V and 7 bases at J, with 10 bases in the middle. Germline V gene data show CDR1 as MGHDK and CDR2 as SYGVNS. The CDR3 nucleotides are TGTGCCAGCAACCGGGAGGGTGAAAAACTGTTTTTT. Its protein is CASNREGEKLFF.

The chain links TRBV7-9 to TRBJ2-7, with 8 bases matching TRBD1. V trimming: 6 bases; J trimming: 3 bases; junction bases outside the gene matches: 4. The CDR3 runs to 13 residues. Germline values: CDR1 SEHNR, CDR2 FQNEAQ (reference sequence). CDR3 nucleotides: TGTGCCAGCAGTACCGGGACAGGCTACGAGCAGTACTTC. Translated: CASSTGTGYEQYF.

This sequence joins TRBV2 and TRBJ2-7, with 8 nucleotides matching TRBD1. The CDR3 covers 14 residues. The V segment lost 5 bases and the J segment 3 bases; nucleotides outside the gene matches: 6. Germline V gene lookup returns CDR1 SNHLY and CDR2 FYNNEI. The CDR3 is CASSPDRGGYEQYF. CDR3 sequence (DNA): TGTGCCAGCAGTCCCGACAGGGGAGGCTACGAGCAGTACTTC.

This clone was observed a handful of times. The genes are TRBV6-6 and TRBJ2-2; 8 nucleotides match TRBD2. In germline, CDR1 is MNHNY, CDR2 SVGAGI (reference sequence). The CDR3 covers 18 residues. V lost 5 bases to trimming and J lost 5 bases; unmatched junction nucleotides: 16. The CDR3 DNA follows: TGTGCCAGCAGTCTTCGGACTAGCAGGATACTTGGGACCGGGGAGCTGTTTTTT. Protein: CASSLRTSRILGTGELFF.

DNA for the CDR3: TGTGCCACCTCGGGGGGGTCTAATGAAAAACTGTTTTTT. Its protein product is CATSGGSNEKLFF. This sequence joins TRBV10-3 and TRBJ1-4, with TRBD1 as a possible D gene (5 bases). CDR1 and CDR2 from the germline V gene are ENHRY and SYGVKD. Trimming removed 10 bases from V and 3 bases from J, with 12 bases in between. The CDR3 sequence is 13 residues long.

Only one count was recorded for this clone. The CDR3 DNA is TGTGCCAGCAGCAAGGGACTAGCGTTGTACAATGAGCAGTTCTTC. Translated: CASSKGLALYNEQFF. The chain employs TRBV27 and TRBJ2-1; 10 nucleotides align to TRBD2. The germline V gene has CDR1 MNHEY and CDR2 SMNVEV (reference sequence). The V gene end was trimmed by 6 bases and the J gene end by 4 bases; junction bases not matched to a gene: 6. The CDR3 runs to 15 residues.

The chain combines TRBV30 with TRBJ1-5, with D uncertain. This CDR3 is built from 13 residues. V was shortened by 3 bases and J by 3 bases, with 9 bases between the two germline ends. Germline lookup yields CDR1 GTSNPN and CDR2 SVGIG (reference sequence). CDR3 loop: CAWSGGINQPQHF. In DNA, the CDR3 is TGTGCCTGGAGCGGCGGAATCAATCAGCCCCAGCATTTT. Complete variable domain (other parts from reference TRBV30 and TRBJ1-5): SQTIHQWPATLVQPVGSPLSLECTVEGTSNPNLYWYRQAAGRGLQLLFYSVGIGQISSEVPQNLSASRPQDRQFILSSKKLLLSDSGFYLCAWSGGINQPQHFGDGTRLSIL.

The chain has TRBV7-9 and TRBJ2-7; TRBD2 matches 7 bases. From germline, CDR1 is SEHNR and CDR2 FQNEAQ (reference sequence). The CDR3 is 16 amino acids. V dropped 4 bases and J dropped 7; count of bases not matched to a gene: 16. The DNA of the CDR3 is TGTGCCAGCAGCTCCACCCGGGGCGGGAGAATCCGGGAGCAGTACTTC. Translating gives CASSSTRGGRIREQYF.

The chain joins TRBV7-9 to TRBJ2-2; TRBD2 aligns across 11 bases. With V trimmed by 5 bases and J by 4 bases, 6 bases remained unmatched. CDR3 length: 16 residues. Germline CDR1 reads SEHNR; CDR2 reads FQNEAQ (reference sequence). CDR3 in amino acids: CASSTSGSRGTGELFF. DNA for the CDR3: TGTGCCAGCAGCACTAGCGGGAGCCGGGGCACCGGGGAGCTGTTTTTT.

The chain combines TRBV7-6 with TRBJ1-1, with a weak D call TRBD1 (5 bases). Germline lookup yields CDR1 SGHVS and CDR2 FNYEAQ. V dropped 0 bases and J dropped 4 bases, with 9 bases sitting between them. The CDR3 has 14 residues. The chain's CDR3 is CASSLAGGGTEAFF. The CDR3 nucleotides are TGTGCCAGCAGCTTAGCGGGGGGTGGCACTGAAGCTTTCTTT.

The table lists this clone with a few counts. CDR3 residues: CASSLGPQGNMNTEAFF. The CDR3 nucleotides read TGTGCCAGCAGCTTAGGACCGCAGGGGAACATGAACACTGAAGCTTTCTTT. This chain links TRBV7-6 with TRBJ1-1, with a possible D match to TRBD1 (6 bases). CDR3 length equals 17 residues. The V gene lost 1 base and the J gene lost 0 bases, with 15 bases spanning the gap. Germline CDR1 SGHVS, CDR2 FNYEAQ.

The chain links TRBV7-9 to TRBJ2-2, with D possibly TRBD1 on 5 matching bases. The germline gives CDR1 SEHNR, CDR2 FQNEAQ (reference sequence). The CDR3 loop spans 15 amino acids. The V end was cut by 5 bases, the J end by 3 bases, with 13 bases between. CDR3 nucleotide sequence: TGTGCCAGCAGCGGGCGACAGTTACACACCGGGGAGCTGTTTTTT. Protein sequence: CASSGRQLHTGELFF.

The V call is TRBV19, the J call TRBJ1-2; D gene ambiguous. The length of the CDR3 is 13 residues. V was cut by 5 bases and J by 4 bases, with 11 bases left in between. Germline V lookup: CDR1 LNHDA, CDR2 SQIVND (reference sequence). CDR3 coding DNA: TGTGCCAGTAGTTTCGAGCCGCGCTATGGCTACACCTTC. Encoded protein: CASSFEPRYGYTF.

V usage is TRBV18 and J usage is TRBJ1-1, with TRBD1 as a possible D gene (5 bases). Germline CDR1 reads KGHSH; CDR2 reads LQKENI. Trimming cost V 6 bases and J 5 bases, with 13 bases left between them. The CDR3 totals 13 residues. As DNA, the CDR3 is TGTGCCAGCTCTCAAAGGGGATGGACTGAAGCTTTCTTT. It yields the protein CASSQRGWTEAFF.

The table lists this clone with many counts. This chain links TRBV5-1 with TRBJ2-7; 8 nucleotides line up with TRBD2. CDR3 length: 15 amino acids. CDR1 and CDR2 (germline): SGHRS, YFSETQ. The V and J ends lost 2 bases and 4 bases, in that order; junction bases with no gene match: 8. The CDR3 DNA follows: TGCGCCAGCAGCTTCCTAGCGGGTCGGGCGTACGAGCAGTACTTC. Translation gives CASSFLAGRAYEQYF.

The CDR3 nucleotides are TGTGCCAGTAGTTCACTTACCGGGACAGGCGGCAATCAGCCCCAGCATTTT. Its translation: CASSSLTGTGGNQPQHF. The genes are TRBV19 and TRBJ1-5, with TRBD1 matching 8 bases. V trimming: 5 bases; J trimming: 2 bases; junction bases outside the gene matches: 11. The CDR3 runs to 17 residues. Germline lookup yields CDR1 LNHDA and CDR2 SQIVND (reference sequence).

The chain employs TRBV30 and TRBJ1-1, with a possible D match to TRBD1 (6 bases). Trimming pared 1 base from V and 0 bases from J, leaving 9 bases between. Looked up from germline, CDR1 is GTSNPN and CDR2 is SVGIG (reference sequence). The length of the CDR3 is 14 residues. The DNA of the CDR3 is TGTGCCTGGAGTGGGGGACAACTGAACACTGAAGCTTTCTTT. Protein product: CAWSGGQLNTEAFF.